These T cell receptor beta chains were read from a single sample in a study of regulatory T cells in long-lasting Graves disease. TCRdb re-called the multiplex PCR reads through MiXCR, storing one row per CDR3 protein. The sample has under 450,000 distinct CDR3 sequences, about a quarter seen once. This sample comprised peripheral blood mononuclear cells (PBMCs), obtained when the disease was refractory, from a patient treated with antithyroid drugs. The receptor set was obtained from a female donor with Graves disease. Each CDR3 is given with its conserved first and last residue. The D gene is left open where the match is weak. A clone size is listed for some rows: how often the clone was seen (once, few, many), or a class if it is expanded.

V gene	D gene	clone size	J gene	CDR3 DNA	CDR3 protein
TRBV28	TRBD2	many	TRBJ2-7	TGTGCCAGCAAGCGGGGGAGTTCCTACGAGCAGTACTTC	CASKRGSSYEQYF
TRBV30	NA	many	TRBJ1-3	TGTGCCTGGAGTGCGAACACGGGGGGCACCATATATTTT	CAWSANTGGTIYF
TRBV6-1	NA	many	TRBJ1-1	TGTGCCAGCAGGCCGGAGATTAGCACTGAAGCTTTCTTT	CASRPEISTEAFF
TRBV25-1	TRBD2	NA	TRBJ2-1	TGTGCCAGCAGTGATAGGACTGGCGGGAGGCCCAATGAGCAGTTCTTC	CASSDRTGGRPNEQFF
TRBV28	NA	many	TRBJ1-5	TGTGCCAGCAGTTTAATTGGGGGTATGAGCAATCAGCCCCAGCATTTT	CASSLIGGMSNQPQHF
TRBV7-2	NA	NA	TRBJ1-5	TGTGCCAGCAGCTCGCTTCGCGGGGGCAATCAGCCCCAGCATTTT	CASSSLRGGNQPQHF
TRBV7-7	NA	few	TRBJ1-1	TGTGCCAGCAGCTTACTGGTGAACACTGAAGCTTTCTTT	CASSLLVNTEAFF
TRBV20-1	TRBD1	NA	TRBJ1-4	TGCAGTGCCAGCAGCACAGGGGGCGCCGGCGCGAGAAGTGAAAAACTGTTTTTT	CSASSTGGAGARSEKLFF
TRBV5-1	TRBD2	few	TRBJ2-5	TGCGCCAGCAGCGGAAACAGACTAGCGGAGTACCAAGAGACCCAGTACTTC	CASSGNRLAEYQETQYF
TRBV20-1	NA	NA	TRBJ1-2	TGCAGTGCAACCCCTACGGGATCTGATGGCTACACCTTC	CSATPTGSDGYTF
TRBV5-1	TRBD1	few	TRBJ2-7	TGCGCCAGCAGCCCTACGGACAGGGATGAAGTCGAGCAGTACTTC	CASSPTDRDEVEQYF
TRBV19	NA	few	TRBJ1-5	TGTGCCAGTAGTACAATGGACGGTAGCAATCAGCCCCAGCATTTT	CASSTMDGSNQPQHF
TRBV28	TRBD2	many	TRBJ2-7	TGTGCCAGCAGTTCTGAGAGTGCACTGAATGGCGGGAGTTTCTACGAGCAGTACTTC	CASSSESALNGGSFYEQYF
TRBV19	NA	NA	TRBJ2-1	TGTGCCAGTACCTCTCGGGAGCGGAGAATCCGGGACTCCTACAATGAGCAGTTCTTC	CASTSRERRIRDSYNEQFF
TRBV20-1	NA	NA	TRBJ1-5	TGCAGTGCTATCTCCGGGGGCGGAACCAATCAGCCCCAGCATTTT	CSAISGGGTNQPQHF
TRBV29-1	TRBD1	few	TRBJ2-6	TGCAGCGTGCGTGAGGACAGGGGGCGCCTTGGGGCCAACGTCCTGACTTTC	CSVREDRGRLGANVLTF
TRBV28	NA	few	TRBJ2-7	TGTGCCAGCAGGACCCCGGGAAGGGACTACGAGCAGTACTTC	CASRTPGRDYEQYF
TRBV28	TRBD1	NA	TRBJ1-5	TGTGCCAGCAGTTTAATGACAGGGAATCAGCCCCAGCATTTT	CASSLMTGNQPQHF
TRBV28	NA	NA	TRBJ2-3	TGTGCCAGCAGTTTCCCTTCCGCAGGGGCGGCAGATACGCAGTATTTT	CASSFPSAGAADTQYF
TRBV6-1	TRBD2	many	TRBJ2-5	TGTGCCAGCAGCAGGACTAGTCCTTCTAGGGAGACCCAGTACTTC	CASSRTSPSRETQYF
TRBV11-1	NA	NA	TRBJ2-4	TGTGCCAGCAGCTTATCCTCTGAGGGGTACGATCAGTACTTC	CASSLSSEGYDQYF
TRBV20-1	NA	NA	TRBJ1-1	TGCAGTGCTACGGGAGGGGTCGGGACTGAAGCTTTCTTT	CSATGGVGTEAFF
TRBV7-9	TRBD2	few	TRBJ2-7	TGTGCCAGCAGCTTAGGGGGAAGAGCGGGAGACGAGCAGTACTTC	CASSLGGRAGDEQYF
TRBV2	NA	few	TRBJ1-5	TGTGCCAGCAGGCCCGGGGGCTTAGGGCCCCAGCATTTT	CASRPGGLGPQHF
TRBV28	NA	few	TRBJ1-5	TGTGCCAGCAGTGCTCCCGCCCGGGGGGGGAGCAATCAGCCCCAGCATTTT	CASSAPARGGSNQPQHF
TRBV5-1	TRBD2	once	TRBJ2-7	TGCGCCGGCAGCAATAGCGGGATGTCGGAGCAGTACTTC	CAGSNSGMSEQYF
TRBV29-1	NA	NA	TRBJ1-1	TGCAGCGTTGTAAGGGGACCGGGGAACACTGAAGCTTTCTTT	CSVVRGPGNTEAFF
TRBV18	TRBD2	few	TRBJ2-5	TGTGCCAGCTCATCGACTAGCGGGACTGTGGAGACCCAGTACTTC	CASSSTSGTVETQYF
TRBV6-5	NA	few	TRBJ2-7	TGTGCCAGCAGTTACTCAGGGGCCGGGGGAATCTACGAGCAGTACTTC	CASSYSGAGGIYEQYF
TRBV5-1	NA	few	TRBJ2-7	TGCGCCAGCAGCTTGGTGGGGGAAACATACGAGCAGTACTTC	CASSLVGETYEQYF
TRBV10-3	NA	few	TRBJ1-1	TGTGCCATCAGTGAGTTGCGGTTGAACACTGAAGCTTTCTTT	CAISELRLNTEAFF
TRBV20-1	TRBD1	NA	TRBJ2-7	TGCAGTGCCATGGGACAGGCCCAAATGTCCGCATACTACGAGCAGTACTTC	CSAMGQAQMSAYYEQYF
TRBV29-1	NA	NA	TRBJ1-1	TGCAGCGTTGAACTCGGGGGGAGGGTGTCGATTAGGGGCACTGAAGCTTTCTTT	CSVELGGRVSIRGTEAFF
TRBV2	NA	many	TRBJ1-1	TGTGCCAGCAGCCGGGGTATAAGGAACACTGAAGCTTTCTTT	CASSRGIRNTEAFF
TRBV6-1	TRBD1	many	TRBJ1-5	TGTGCCAGCAGCCCAAGGACAGGGGGACAGCCCCAGCATTTT	CASSPRTGGQPQHF
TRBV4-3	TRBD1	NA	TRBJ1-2	TGCGCCAGCAGCCCTGGGACAGGGGGTCCCTTCTATGGCTACACCTTC	CASSPGTGGPFYGYTF
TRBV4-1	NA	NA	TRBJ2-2	TGCGCCAGCAGCCAAGTCAATGGCGGGGAGCTGTTTTTT	CASSQVNGGELFF
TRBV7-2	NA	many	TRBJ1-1	TGTGCCAGCAGCTTGCTTGGCATGAACACTGAAGCTTTCTTT	CASSLLGMNTEAFF
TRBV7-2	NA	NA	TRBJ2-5	TGTGCCAGCAGCAGCCCAAGACAGTCGGGGGAGACCCAGTACTTC	CASSSPRQSGETQYF
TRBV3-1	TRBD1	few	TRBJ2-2	TGTGCCAGCAGCCACTCCGGGACAGGGGGCATCGGGGAGCTGTTTTTT	CASSHSGTGGIGELFF
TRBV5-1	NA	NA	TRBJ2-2	TGCGCCAGCAGCTTTGGGGGAGACACCGGGGAGCTGTTTTTT	CASSFGGDTGELFF
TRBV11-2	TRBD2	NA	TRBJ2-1	TGTGCCAGCAGCTTAGGGAAGCGGGAGGGCTCCTACAATGAGCAGTTCTTC	CASSLGKREGSYNEQFF
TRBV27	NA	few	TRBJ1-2	TGTGCCAGCGGTCCCGGACACCTCTCCTATGGCTACACCTTC	CASGPGHLSYGYTF
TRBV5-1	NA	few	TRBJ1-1	TGCGCCAGCAGCTCGGCGGGAGGAGTAGCTGAAGCTTTCTTT	CASSSAGGVAEAFF
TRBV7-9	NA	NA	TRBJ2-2	TGTGCCAGCAGCTTAGTGCGAACGACCGGGGAGCTGTTTTTT	CASSLVRTTGELFF
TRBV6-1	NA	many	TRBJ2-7	TGTGCCAGCACCTACGGTAACCCCCGGGACACCTACGAGCAGTACTTC	CASTYGNPRDTYEQYF
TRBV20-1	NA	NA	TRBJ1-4	TGCAGTGCTAGGGACGGCTCAACTAATGAAAAACTGTTTTTT	CSARDGSTNEKLFF
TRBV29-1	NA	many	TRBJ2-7	TGCAGCGCCGGCGGCCGGGGTATAGCGGAGAACGAGCAGTACTTC	CSAGGRGIAENEQYF
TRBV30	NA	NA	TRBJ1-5	TGTGCCTGGTCCCCAGTCGGCGATTATAGCAATCAGCCCCAGCATTTT	CAWSPVGDYSNQPQHF
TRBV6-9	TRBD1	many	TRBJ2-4	TGTGCCAGCAGTTCCCGGGACAGGGAAAACATTCAGTACTTC	CASSSRDRENIQYF
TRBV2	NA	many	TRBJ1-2	TGTGCCAGCAGAACCGGGACCGGGTATGGCTACACCTTC	CASRTGTGYGYTF
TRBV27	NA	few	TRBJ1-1	TGTGCCAGCAGTCTCCGCAGCAGACCGAACACTGAAGCTTTCTTT	CASSLRSRPNTEAFF
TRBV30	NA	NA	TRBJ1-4	TGTGCCTGGAGCGTAGGACGTCAATCGAATGAAAAACTGTTTTTT	CAWSVGRQSNEKLFF